The 31 T cell receptor beta chains in this list originate from one sample, sequenced in a study of OX40 agonist ivuxolimab in advanced cancers. Measured with immunoSEQ multiplex PCR; TCRdb has only the in-frame clones, and not every one. The profile shows about 64,000 clones, around 83% of them singletons. The specimen was CD4+ or CD8+ T cells sorted from blood, collected in a trial of the OX40 agonist ivuxolimab. These receptors came from an adult with an advanced solid tumor such as melanoma, head and neck, liver or kidney cancer.

This rearrangement joins TRBV5-1 to TRBJ2-3; no reliable D call. The CDR3 runs to 13 residues. V lost 3 bases and J lost 3, with 8 bases in between. CDR1 is SGHRS, CDR2 YFSETQ, per germline. In nucleotides, the CDR3 is TGCGCCAGCAGCTGGGGTTTGACAGATACGCAGTATTTT. Translation gives CASSWGLTDTQYF.

The gene calls are TRBV27 and TRBJ1-4, with D possibly being TRBD1 (5 bases). Germline V lookup: CDR1 MNHEY, CDR2 SMNVEV (reference sequence). The CDR3 consists of 14 residues. V lost 3 bases, J lost 6 bases, and 11 bases lay in between. This CDR3 is CASSFSSGHEKLFF. The CDR3 DNA sequence: TGTGCCAGCAGTTTTAGTTCGGGGCATGAAAAACTGTTTTTT.

The chain carries TRBV4-1 and TRBJ2-5; the D is unclear. This CDR3 region has 13 residues. Germline V gene sequence: CDR1 MGHRA, CDR2 YSYEKL. V shed 0 bases and J shed 5 bases, with 7 bases lying between them. CDR3 sequence (DNA): TGCGCCAGCAGCCAAGAAGGGTGGGAGACCCAGTACTTC. It specifies CASSQEGWETQYF.

This sequence joins TRBV7-9 and TRBJ1-2, with D possibly matching TRBD1 (6 bases). The CDR3 covers 17 residues. V lost 1 base and J 2 bases, leaving 17 bases between the germline ends. Germline-derived CDR1 and CDR2 are SEHNR and FQNEAQ (reference sequence). The CDR3 loop is CASSLGQGGPYNYGYTF. The DNA of the CDR3 is TGTGCCAGCAGCTTAGGCCAAGGGGGGCCCTACAACTATGGCTACACCTTC.

This chain connects TRBV11-2 to TRBJ2-2, with D possibly being TRBD1 (6 bases). The germline CDR1 and CDR2 sequences are SGHAT and FQNNGV. There are 14 residues in the CDR3. V shed 4 bases and J shed 0 bases, with 6 bases lying between them. The CDR3 here is CASSWTANTGELFF. CDR3 DNA: TGTGCCAGCAGCTGGACAGCGAACACCGGGGAGCTGTTTTTT. Supplemented by reference TRBV11-2 and TRBJ2-2, the full variable domain reads EAGVAQSPRYKIIEKRQSVAFWCNPISGHATLYWYQQILGQGPKLLIQFQNNGVVDDSQLPKDRFSAERLKGVDSTLKIQPAKLEDSAVYLCASSWTANTGELFFGEGSRLTVL.

The sample holds one count of this clone. The chain joins TRBV19 to TRBJ1-5; 9 bases map to TRBD1. V shed 5 bases, J shed 4 bases, and the junction held 6 bases outside the gene matches. The CDR3 consists of 15 residues. The germline gives CDR1 LNHDA, CDR2 SQIVND (reference sequence). CDR3: CASSPRDRDNQPQHF. DNA for the CDR3: TGTGCCAGTAGTCCAAGGGACAGGGATAATCAGCCCCAGCATTTT.

This clone was recorded at least ten times. The rearrangement links TRBV6-4 to TRBJ2-7; D perhaps matches TRBD1 (6 bases). The V gene lost 0 bases and the J gene lost 0 bases, with 27 bases spanning the gap. In germline, CDR1 is MRHNA, CDR2 SNTAGT. The CDR3 contains 21 residues. The CDR3 reads CASSDSNVGAYAGTSSYEQYF. The CDR3 DNA reads as TGTGCCAGCAGTGACTCGAATGTGGGGGCGTATGCGGGTACGAGCTCCTACGAGCAGTACTTC.

The chain carries TRBV4-3 and TRBJ1-6; 9 bases line up with TRBD1. Germline lookup yields CDR1 LGHNA and CDR2 YSLEER. Trimming removed 2 bases from V and 8 bases from J; junction bases left unmatched: 10. The CDR3 contains 17 residues. The CDR3 loop reads CASSQPAGQGVDSPLHF. CDR3 nucleotide sequence: TGCGCCAGCAGCCAACCCGCGGGACAGGGTGTGGATTCACCCCTCCACTTT.

V and J are TRBV7-8 and TRBJ1-2; D unresolved. V lost 1 base and J lost 8, with 17 bases in between. Germline V lookup: CDR1 SGHVS, CDR2 FQNEAQ. This CDR3 has 15 residues. The CDR3 DNA sequence: TGTGCCAGCAGCTTAGTGGTGCGAGGTCCGGACGGCTACACCTTC. Its translation: CASSLVVRGPDGYTF. Based on the CDR3 plus reference TRBV7-8 and TRBJ1-2, the full variable domain is GAGVSQSPRYKVAKRGQDVALRCDPISGHVSLFWYQQALGQGPEFLTYFQNEAQLDKSGLPSDRFFAERPEGSVSTLKIQRTQQEDSAVYLCASSLVVRGPDGYTFGSGTRLTVV.

This chain links TRBV5-8 with TRBJ1-1, with D unresolved. V was clipped by 0 bases and J by 0 bases, with 15 bases between them. CDR1 and CDR2 (germline): SGHTS, YDEGEE. The CDR3 consists of 17 residues. CDR3 coding DNA: TGTGCCAGCAGCTTGGGGCAGCAGGCCAGTGTGAACACTGAAGCTTTCTTT. As protein: CASSLGQQASVNTEAFF.

The genes are TRBV19 and TRBJ1-1; D remains unclear. The CDR3 sequence is 12 residues long. The V gene lost 6 bases and the J gene lost 1 base, with 6 bases spanning the gap. Germline CDR1 LNHDA, CDR2 SQIVND (reference sequence). DNA of the CDR3: TGTGCCAGTAGCAGACAGAACACTGAAGCTTTCTTT. Protein product: CASSRQNTEAFF.

J is TRBJ1-2 and V is TRBV5-6; 7 bases match TRBD1. Looked up from germline, CDR1 is SGHDT and CDR2 is YYEEEE. The CDR3 is 12 residues long. V was pared by 0 bases and J by 8 bases, with 1 base of the junction left unmatched. Written as DNA, the CDR3 is TGTGCCAGCAGCTTGGGGGACAGCGGCTACACCTTC. Translating gives CASSLGDSGYTF.

The chain joins TRBV7-6 to TRBJ2-1, with D perhaps assigned TRBD1 or TRBD2 (5 bases each). V was shortened by 1 base and J by 1 base, with 14 bases between the two germline ends. Germline CDR1 reads SGHVS; CDR2 reads FNYEAQ. This CDR3 region has 17 residues. This chain's CDR3 is CASSLEPGRNSYNEQFF. The CDR3 DNA follows: TGTGCCAGCAGCTTAGAGCCGGGACGGAATTCCTACAATGAGCAGTTCTTC.

The chain links TRBV30 to TRBJ1-1; D perhaps matches TRBD1 (6 bases). CDR3 length: 13 residues. Trimming pared 2 bases from V and 10 bases from J, leaving 17 bases between. CDR1 and CDR2 from the germline V gene are GTSNPN and SVGIG (reference sequence). The CDR3 DNA reads TGTGCCTGGAGTATCAACTCAGGGGAGGGAGCTTTCTTT. It codes for CAWSINSGEGAFF.

The V and J genes are TRBV4-3 and TRBJ1-2; D gene uncertain. This CDR3 has 15 amino acids. Between the trimmed V and J ends, which lost 4 bases and 4 bases, there was a span of 16 bases. Germline V gives CDR1 LGHNA, CDR2 YSLEER. CDR3 region: CASSLTQAPAYGYTF. In DNA form, the CDR3 reads TGCGCCAGCAGCCTTACCCAGGCTCCTGCCTATGGCTACACCTTC.

The chain recombines TRBV4-1 with TRBJ1-5, with 9 bases matching TRBD1. The CDR3 runs 15 residues. Germline-derived CDR1 and CDR2 are MGHRA and YSYEKL. J lost 4 bases, V lost 4 bases, and 5 bases had no gene match. The CDR3 here is CASSPDRGTNQPQHF. CDR3 sequence (DNA): TGCGCCAGCAGCCCAGACAGGGGGACGAATCAGCCCCAGCATTTT.

The chain has TRBV29-1 and TRBJ2-3; TRBD1 matches at 7 bases. Germline loops: CDR1 SQVTM, CDR2 ANQGSEA. The V and J ends lost 7 bases and 2 bases, in that order; junction bases with no gene match: 3. The CDR3 loop spans 12 amino acids. The CDR3 bases are TGCAGCGCTACAGGGGCCACAGATACGCAGTATTTT. This translates into CSATGATDTQYF.

The rearrangement uses TRBV9 and TRBJ1-2; unclear D gene. CDR1 and CDR2 (germline): SGDLS, YYNGEE. The CDR3 contains 16 residues. Trimming took off 0 bases at V and 4 bases at J, with 16 bases between the two ends. The CDR3 sequence is CASSVASASASYGYTF. In DNA, the CDR3 is TGTGCCAGCAGCGTAGCTTCGGCGTCAGCAAGCTATGGCTACACCTTC.

The genes are TRBV14 and TRBJ2-1, with D tentatively TRBD1 (6 bases). The length of the CDR3 is 14 residues. Germline V gives CDR1 SGHDN, CDR2 FVKESK. Trimming took 1 base from V and 9 from J, leaving 13 bases between them. This chain's CDR3 is CASSQVGRGGEQFF. The CDR3 region has the DNA TGTGCCAGCAGCCAAGTCGGCAGGGGCGGTGAGCAGTTCTTC.

This chain uses TRBV4-2 with TRBJ1-1, with D uncertain. Germline loops: CDR1 LGHNA, CDR2 YNFKEQ. V dropped 1 base and J dropped 10 bases, with 19 bases sitting between them. This CDR3 is 15 amino acids long. CDR3 nucleotides: TGTGCCAGCAGCCAAGTTAGCGGCAGAGCCATAGTAGCTTTCTTT. Translating it yields CASSQVSGRAIVAFF.

This chain links TRBV12-5 with TRBJ1-5; the match to TRBD1 covers 7 bases. V dropped 5 bases and J dropped 6; count of bases not matched to a gene: 7. CDR3 length: 14 residues. CDR1 and CDR2 (germline): LGHNT, FRNRAP. The CDR3 DNA sequence: TGTGCTAGTGGTAACGACAGGGTACGTCAGCCCCAGCATTTT. Translation gives CASGNDRVRQPQHF.

A word on this clone: A read error may produce the germline difference seen at one junction end. The CDR3 nucleotides read TGTGCCTGGTATGGTCGAGCTAACCATGGCTACACCTTC. Protein sequence: CAWYGRANHGYTF. J is TRBJ1-2 and V is TRBV30; no reliable D call. This CDR3 region has 13 residues. The germline V gene encodes CDR1 GTSNPN and CDR2 SVGIG (reference sequence).

V and J are TRBV7-9 and TRBJ1-1; D unclear. With 2 bases removed from V and 1 base from J, the gap between germline ends came to 11 bases. This CDR3 is 15 amino acids long. CDR1 is SEHNR, CDR2 FQNEAQ, per germline (reference sequence). The CDR3 nucleotides read TGTGCCAGCAGCTTACGTCCGAGGTCGAACACTGAAGCTTTCTTT. It specifies CASSLRPRSNTEAFF.

The chain uses TRBV5-1 and TRBJ2-6; D is possibly TRBD2 (6 bases). The CDR3 totals 18 residues. V dropped 4 bases and J dropped 0 bases, with 17 bases sitting between them. Germline V gene sequence: CDR1 SGHRS, CDR2 YFSETQ. The CDR3 DNA reads as TGCGCCAGCAGCCCCCGCCGGGGGTCAGACTCTGGGGCCAACGTCCTGACTTTC. Amino acids: CASSPRRGSDSGANVLTF.

This chain uses TRBV6-6 with TRBJ2-3, with a tentative D call TRBD1 (6 bases). Germline CDR1 MNHNY, CDR2 SVGAGI (reference sequence). The CDR3 has 15 residues. V lost 5 bases and J 1 base, leaving 13 bases between the germline ends. The CDR3 loop reads CASSPYRVGTDTQYF. As DNA, the CDR3 is TGTGCCAGCAGTCCGTACAGGGTGGGCACAGATACGCAGTATTTT.

The V gene is TRBV5-4, the J gene TRBJ1-4, with a weak D call TRBD1 (5 bases). V lost 1 base and J lost 4, with 11 bases in between. Germline V gene lookup returns CDR1 SGHNT and CDR2 YYREEE (reference sequence). This CDR3 spans 15 amino acids. This CDR3 is CASSLYAQGNEKLFF. The CDR3 DNA reads as TGTGCCAGCAGCTTGTACGCCCAGGGTAATGAAAAACTGTTTTTT.

V usage is TRBV7-9 and J usage is TRBJ2-3; TRBD1 is a possible D gene (6 bases). Germline CDR1 is SEHNR and CDR2 is FQNEAQ (reference sequence). Between the trimmed V and J ends, which lost 6 bases and 0 bases, there was a span of 10 bases. The CDR3 length is 14 residues. CDR3 DNA sequence: TGTGCCAGCAGTATAGGGGGAAGCACAGATACGCAGTATTTT. Amino acid sequence: CASSIGGSTDTQYF.

The chain is built from TRBV5-1 and TRBJ2-3; TRBD2 agrees at 14 bases. V lost 5 bases to trimming and J lost 5 bases; unmatched junction nucleotides: 4. The CDR3 is 15 residues long. Germline V gene data show CDR1 as SGHRS and CDR2 as YFSETQ. The CDR3 protein is CASRPGTSGRDTQYF. Written as DNA, the CDR3 is TGCGCCAGCAGACCCGGGACTAGCGGGAGAGATACGCAGTATTTT.

The gene calls are TRBV19 and TRBJ1-1; D is unclear. The CDR3 contains 13 residues. Trimming removed 7 bases at V and 4 bases at J, with 13 bases between. The germline gives CDR1 LNHDA, CDR2 SQIVND (reference sequence). The CDR3 sequence: CASTTPLGTEAFF. DNA for the CDR3: TGTGCCAGTACGACACCTTTGGGCACTGAAGCTTTCTTT.

The CDR3 reads CASSQSRINYGYTF. In DNA, the CDR3 is TGTGCCAGCAGTCAATCCCGGATCAACTATGGCTACACCTTC. The chain couples TRBV27 to TRBJ1-2; D not certain. In germline, CDR1 is MNHEY, CDR2 SMNVEV (reference sequence). V lost 5 bases and J 2 bases, leaving 12 bases between the germline ends. There are 14 residues in the CDR3.

V gene TRBV7-9 combines with J gene TRBJ1-5; D call uncertain. Germline-derived CDR1 and CDR2 are SEHNR and FQNEAQ (reference sequence). This CDR3 has 14 residues. Trimming cost V 6 bases and J 0 bases, with 9 bases left between them. Here the CDR3 reads CASRNKNSNQPQHF. The CDR3 DNA follows: TGTGCCAGCAGAAACAAGAATAGCAATCAGCCCCAGCATTTT.